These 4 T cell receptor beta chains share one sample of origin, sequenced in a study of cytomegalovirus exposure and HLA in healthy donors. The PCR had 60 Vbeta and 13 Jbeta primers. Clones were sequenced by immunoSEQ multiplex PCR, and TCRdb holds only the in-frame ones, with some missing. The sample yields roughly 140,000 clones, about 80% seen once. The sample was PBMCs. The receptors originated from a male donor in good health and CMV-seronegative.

The CDR3 DNA sequence: TGTGCTAGTGGGACGGGACAGGGGGCCCTTTCGGGCACCGGGGAGCTGTTTTTT. This translates into CASGTGQGALSGTGELFF. This rearrangement joins TRBV12-5 to TRBJ2-2; 12 bases match TRBD1. The CDR3 is made up of 18 amino acids. Germline assignment: CDR1 LGHNT and CDR2 FRNRAP. With V trimmed by 6 bases and J by 4 bases, 12 bases remained unmatched.

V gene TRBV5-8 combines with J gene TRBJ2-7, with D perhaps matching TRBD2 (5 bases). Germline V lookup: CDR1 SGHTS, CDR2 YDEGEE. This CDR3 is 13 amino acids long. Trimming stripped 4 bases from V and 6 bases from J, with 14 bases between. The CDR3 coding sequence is TGTGCCAGCAGCCCTCGTGGTCGGGGCGAGCAGTACTTC. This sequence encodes CASSPRGRGEQYF.

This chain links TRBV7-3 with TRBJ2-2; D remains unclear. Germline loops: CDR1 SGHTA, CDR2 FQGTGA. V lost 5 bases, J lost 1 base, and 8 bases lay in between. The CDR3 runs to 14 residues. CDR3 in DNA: TGTGCCAGCAGCGTCTACCTGAACACCGGGGAGCTGTTTTTT. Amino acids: CASSVYLNTGELFF. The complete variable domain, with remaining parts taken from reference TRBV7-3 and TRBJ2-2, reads GAGVSQTPSNKVTEKGKYVELRCDPISGHTALYWYRQSLGQGPEFLIYFQGTGAADDSGLPNDRFFAVRPEGSVSTLKIQRTERGDSAVYLCASSVYLNTGELFFGEGSRLTVL.

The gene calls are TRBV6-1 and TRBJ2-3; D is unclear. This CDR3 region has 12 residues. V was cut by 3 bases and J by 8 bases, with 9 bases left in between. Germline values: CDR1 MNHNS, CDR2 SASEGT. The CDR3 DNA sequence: TGTGCCAGCAGTGATTCGATGAGTACGCAGTATTTT. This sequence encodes CASSDSMSTQYF.